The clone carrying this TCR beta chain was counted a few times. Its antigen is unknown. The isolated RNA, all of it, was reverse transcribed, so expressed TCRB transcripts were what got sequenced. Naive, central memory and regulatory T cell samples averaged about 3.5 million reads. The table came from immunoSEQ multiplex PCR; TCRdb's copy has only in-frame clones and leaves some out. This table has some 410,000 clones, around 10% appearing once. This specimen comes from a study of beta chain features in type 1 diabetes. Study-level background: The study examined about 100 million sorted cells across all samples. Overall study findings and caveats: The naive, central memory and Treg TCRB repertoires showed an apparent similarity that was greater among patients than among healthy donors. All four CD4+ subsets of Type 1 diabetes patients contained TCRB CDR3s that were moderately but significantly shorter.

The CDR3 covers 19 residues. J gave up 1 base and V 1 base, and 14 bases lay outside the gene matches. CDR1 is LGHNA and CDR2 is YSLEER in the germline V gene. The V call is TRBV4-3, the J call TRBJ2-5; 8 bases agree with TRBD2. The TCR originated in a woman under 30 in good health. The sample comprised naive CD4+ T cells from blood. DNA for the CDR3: TGCGCCAGCAGCCAAGGGGGCAGTCTAGCGGGCCTCTTCCAAGAGACCCAGTACTTC. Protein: CASSQGGSLAGLFQETQYF.